This TCR beta chain was profiled in a study of blood T cell repertoires in COVID-19. About the research overall: COVID-19 samples, acute and convalescent, were from the United States, Italy and Spain.

This CDR3 spans 14 amino acids. V was cut by 6 bases and J by 7 bases, with 13 bases left in between. CDR1 is LNHDA and CDR2 is SQIVND in the germline V gene (reference sequence). This clone was seen a handful of times. Original handling: Amplification of reference gene primers was used by the study to estimate nucleated cell counts. Profiling relied on immunoSEQ multiplex PCR, and the TCRdb table lists in-frame clones only, not all of them. That table furnishes V, J and clone size, whereas the DNA furnished D and trimming. The sample records 180,000 or so clones, around 80% being singletons. The chain carries TRBV19 and TRBJ1-6, with D tentatively TRBD1 (6 bases). Sequences were obtained from peripheral blood. The clonotype comes from a human donor with acute or convalescent COVID-19. The donor label of this sample is uncertain. CDR3 DNA sequence: TGTGCCAGTAGCGAGACAGGTGGAAATTCACCCCTCCACTTT. This translates into CASSETGGNSPLHF.